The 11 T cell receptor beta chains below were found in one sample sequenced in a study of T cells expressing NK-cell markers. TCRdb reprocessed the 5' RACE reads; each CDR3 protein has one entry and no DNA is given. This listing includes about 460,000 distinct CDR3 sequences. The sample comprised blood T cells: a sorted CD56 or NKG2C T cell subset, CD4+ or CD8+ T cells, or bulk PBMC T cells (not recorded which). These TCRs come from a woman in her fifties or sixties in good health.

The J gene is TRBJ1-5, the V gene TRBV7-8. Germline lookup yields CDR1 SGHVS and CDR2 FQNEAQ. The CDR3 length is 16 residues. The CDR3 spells CASSKSRDVSNQPQHF.

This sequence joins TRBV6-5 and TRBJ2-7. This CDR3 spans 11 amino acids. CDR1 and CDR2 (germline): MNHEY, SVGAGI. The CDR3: CASSGLGEQYF.

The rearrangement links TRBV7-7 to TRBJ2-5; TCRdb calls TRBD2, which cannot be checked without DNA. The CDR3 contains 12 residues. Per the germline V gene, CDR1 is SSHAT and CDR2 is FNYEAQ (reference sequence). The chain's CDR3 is CASGGGEETQYF.

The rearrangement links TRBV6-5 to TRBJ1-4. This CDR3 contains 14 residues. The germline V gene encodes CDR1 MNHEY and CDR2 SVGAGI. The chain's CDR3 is CASPEPATNEKLFF.

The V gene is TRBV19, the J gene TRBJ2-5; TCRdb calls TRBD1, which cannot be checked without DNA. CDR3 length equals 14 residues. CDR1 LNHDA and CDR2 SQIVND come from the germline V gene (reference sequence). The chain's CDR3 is CASSMDPPGETQYF.

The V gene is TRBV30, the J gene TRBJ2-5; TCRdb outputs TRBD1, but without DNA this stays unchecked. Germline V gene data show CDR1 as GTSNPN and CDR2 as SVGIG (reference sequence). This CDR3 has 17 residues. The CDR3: CAWSHLSRTGLKETQYF.

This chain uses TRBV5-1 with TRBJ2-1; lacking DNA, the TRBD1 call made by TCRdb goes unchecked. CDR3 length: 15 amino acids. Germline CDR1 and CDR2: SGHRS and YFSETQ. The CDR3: CASSLLPGQPNEQFF.

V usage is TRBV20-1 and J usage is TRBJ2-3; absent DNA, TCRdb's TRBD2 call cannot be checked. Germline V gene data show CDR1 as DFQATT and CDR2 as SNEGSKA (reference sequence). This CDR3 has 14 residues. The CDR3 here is CSASLTSGGDTQYF.

CDR3 sequence: CASSFNSPSTDTQYF. The chain carries TRBV27 and TRBJ2-3. CDR1 is MNHEY and CDR2 is SMNVEV in the germline V gene (reference sequence). The CDR3 covers 15 residues.

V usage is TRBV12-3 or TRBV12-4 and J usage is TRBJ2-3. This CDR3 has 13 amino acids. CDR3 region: CASSLFVGDTQYF.

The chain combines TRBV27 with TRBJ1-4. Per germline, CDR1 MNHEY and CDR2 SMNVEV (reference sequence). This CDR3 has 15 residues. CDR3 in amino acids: CASKASQATNEKLFF.